Each of the 8 T cell receptor beta chains below was sequenced from the same sample in a study of cytomegalovirus exposure and HLA in healthy donors. Using immunoSEQ multiplex PCR, the repertoire was profiled, and TCRdb retains in-frame clones only, with some absent. The sample consists of about 200,000 clones, about 83% of them appearing once. Sequencing used PBMCs. These receptors were collected from a woman aged 18 to 35 in good health and CMV-seronegative.

The V gene is TRBV9, the J gene TRBJ2-5, with a possible D match to TRBD2 (6 bases). The CDR3 spans 15 residues. Germline CDR1 and CDR2: SGDLS and YYNGEE. V shed 4 bases and J shed 5 bases, with 18 bases lying between them. The CDR3 region is CASSLSGHPRETQYF. CDR3 DNA sequence: TGTGCCAGCAGCCTAAGCGGGCACCCTCGGGAGACCCAGTACTTC. The full variable domain, with the rest looked up from reference TRBV9 and TRBJ2-5, is DSGVTQTPKHLITATGQRVTLRCSPRSGDLSVYWYQQSLDQGLQFLIQYYNGEERAKGNILERFSAQQFPDLHSELNLSSLELGDSALYFCASSLSGHPRETQYFGPGTRLLVL.

To note about this clone: This sample includes further DNA sequences coding for the same CDR3. The genes are TRBV29-1 and TRBJ1-1; no firm D call. CDR3 size: 13 residues. Germline V gives CDR1 SQVTM, CDR2 ANQGSEA. Trimming shortened V by 4 bases and J by 0 bases, and 9 bases separated the two germline ends. For the CDR3, the DNA is TGCAGCGTTGCTCACAGAATGAACACTGAAGCTTTCTTT. It specifies CSVAHRMNTEAFF.

This clone was counted a few times. CDR3 loop: CASLSTGIGSPLHF. The CDR3 DNA sequence: TGTGCCAGCCTCTCGACAGGGATAGGTTCACCCCTCCACTTT. The J gene is TRBJ1-6, the V gene TRBV2; 7 nucleotides agree with TRBD1. The CDR3 extends over 14 amino acids. CDR1 is SNHLY and CDR2 is FYNNEI in the germline V gene. The V and J ends lost 8 bases and 9 bases, in that order; junction bases with no gene match: 10.

In its sample, this clone was seen once. This sequence joins TRBV5-4 and TRBJ2-3, with 11 bases fitting TRBD2. Per germline, CDR1 SGHNT and CDR2 YYREEE (reference sequence). This CDR3 comprises 15 residues. Germline trimming cut 5 bases from V and 2 bases from J; bases unmatched to any gene: 4. The CDR3 nucleotides read TGTGCCAGCAGTCAGACTAGCGGGGCCACAGATACGCAGTATTTT. Amino acid sequence: CASSQTSGATDTQYF.

This chain links TRBV4-1 with TRBJ1-2; D is possibly TRBD1 (5 bases). Trimming cost V 4 bases and J 0 bases, with 12 bases left between them. The CDR3 has 15 amino acids. Germline V lookup: CDR1 MGHRA, CDR2 YSYEKL. CDR3 sequence (DNA): TGCGCCAGCAGCCCCCAGGGAAAGGCTAACTATGGCTACACCTTC. Protein: CASSPQGKANYGYTF.

The chain couples TRBV15 to TRBJ2-3, with D tentatively TRBD2 (6 bases). Trimming pared 3 bases from V and 2 bases from J, leaving 12 bases between. The CDR3 extends over 15 amino acids. The V gene's germline CDR1 is LNHNV and CDR2 YYDKDF (reference sequence). The CDR3 sequence is CATSSFVGLTDTQYF. DNA of the CDR3: TGTGCCACCAGCAGTTTTGTGGGACTCACAGATACGCAGTATTTT.

The chain has TRBV6-1 and TRBJ2-7, with 7 bases fitting TRBD2. Germline CDR1 MNHNS, CDR2 SASEGT. Unmatched junction bases numbered 14, after V lost 4 bases and J lost 2 bases. The CDR3 contains 17 residues. The CDR3 loop is CASSVGGSHPRTYEQYF. DNA of the CDR3: TGTGCCAGCAGTGTCGGGGGGTCCCACCCGAGGACCTACGAGCAGTACTTC.

The chain couples TRBV21-1 to TRBJ2-3; whether TRBD1, the table's D call, matches the DNA was not checked. TRBV21-1 is a known pseudogene. The CDR3 length is 15 residues. The CDR3 DNA reads as TGTGCCAGCAGCAAAGCTTGGCTGGGCACAGATACGCAGTATTTT. It translates to CASSKAWLGTDTQYF.